This T cell receptor (beta chain) originates from a study of cytomegalovirus exposure and HLA in healthy donors (dated by TCRdb to the late 2010s). With regard to the full study: According to an earlier analysis of 550 to 700 of the donors, 150 million to 200 million T cells yielded 90 million to 140 million unique TCR beta sequences and less than 300 Gb of sequence data. HLA typing included class I and class II loci at four-digit resolution. The genetic ancestry cluster associated with self-reported Caucasian donors included approximately 85% of the roughly 410 genotyped donors. Roughly 300 gigabases of sequencing data and roughly 90 million unique TCR sequences were included in an early release covering over 600 HLA-typed donors. Along with the roughly 610-subject first cohort, a separate validation cohort of over a hundred different subjects was used. A later analysis re-examined previously published TCR beta repertoires from more than 600 donors and added high-resolution HLA genotyping to investigate patterns of TCR occurrence. The study used immunosequencing to profile the T cell repertoires of about 670 subjects and linked those repertoires to cytomegalovirus serostatus. Among around 400 genotyped donors of the cohort, an average of 235,054 unique TCR beta nucleotide sequences were sequenced per donor, roughly 18% of them non-productive. Genome-wide SNP genotypes for about 60% of the 666 donors were used in a later genetic analysis, which treated that subset as a discovery cohort. Every repertoire in the discovery cohort had been generated on one and the same sequencing platform. The aim of the study was to test whether cataloging public T cell receptors could identify signatures of past pathogen exposure. About 5 DR-DQ haplotypes were handled as single units for association and clustering, since linkage in the cohort was strong. Donor age, sex, ethnicity and CMV serostatus were compiled together with the repertoire data. Typing coverage varied by locus: 629-630 donors for A, B, C, DRB1 and DQB1; 522 for DQA1; some 610 for DPA1; under 490 for DPB1. An earlier analysis of nearly 600 of the donors applied high-throughput TCR beta sequencing to assess whether each TCR beta V gene segment acted as functional or pseudogenic. Rather than drawing on any new phenotypic data, the later analysis identified candidate immune exposures from TCR beta sequences and the way those sequences occurred across donors. The study combined high-throughput TCR immunosequencing, statistical association of individual TCRs with disease status, and machine learning to predict cytomegalovirus infection status.

Library method: the immunoSEQ multiplex PCR assay. A mixture of 60 forward primers for TCR Vbeta segments and 13 reverse primers for TCR Jbeta segments was used in the multiplex PCR. Amplification of the CDR3 region of rearranged TCR beta genes was performed with a multiplex PCR assay on genomic DNA. Amplified TCR beta libraries were sequenced as 87-base-pair reads on the Illumina HiSeq System. Per the original workflow: Across the 700 or so repertoires, a later analysis counted approximately 83 million unique TCR beta chains, 8.5 million to 12 million of which were shared by at least two donors. Raw reads were error-corrected and collapsed into unique sequences with a nearest-neighbor algorithm that merged closely related sequences to remove PCR and sequencing errors. Alignment of CDR3 sequences to IMGT reference sequences was used to assign V, D and J gene segments. For a sequence to be retained, a match of at least six nucleotides to both a V gene segment and a J gene segment was required. A rearrangement was called productive if the CDR3 had no stop codons and remained in frame with V and J, and every other rearrangement was called non-productive. CDR3 was defined by IMGT convention, running from the second conserved V-encoded cysteine to the conserved J-encoded phenylalanine. The earlier analysis of about 610 of the donors excluded any sequence lacking an unambiguous match to a single V gene segment. In an earlier analysis of about 590 of the donors, a V segment was called functional when productive rearrangements were above 56.7%, and segregating when the standard deviation between donors exceeded 5%. To diagnose cytomegalovirus status from the catalog of TCR beta chain sequences, a statistical classification framework was built. In a later analysis, TCR nucleotide sequences were compared against IMGT/GENE-DB human TR gene sequences so that V and J genes could be assigned. A later analysis assigned CDR3 sequences and most-parsimonious VDJ recombination scenarios with the TCRdist pipeline. A later analysis defined each TCR beta chain by its CDR3 amino acid sequence plus V-gene family, and excluded reads lacking a unique V-gene family. A later analysis removed 592 highly shared, low-generation-probability nucleotide sequences to deal with suspected cross-contamination and a sequencing artifact. In a later analysis, a clonal expansion index for each public chain was calculated from normalized within-repertoire ranks of inferred template counts. In a later analysis, generation probabilities were computed with a VDJ recombination model fitted to out-of-frame rearrangements, and the resulting probabilities were checked against IGoR. In a later analysis, hypergeometric tests were used to score TCR-TCR, TCR-HLA and TCR-CMV co-occurrence, with a repertoire-size bias correction applied to TCR pairs. In a later analysis, false discovery rates were estimated by permuting HLA or CMV assignments 20 times. In a later analysis, co-occurring TCRs were grouped using DBSCAN, and TCRdist sequence similarity was added for clustering within HLA-allele-positive subsets. For co-occurrence clustering, repertoires with fewer than 30,000 or more than 120,000 public chains were excluded, along with roughly 5 repertoires with anomalous nucleotide sharing. TCRdb carries this immuneACCESS record with in-frame sequences only. Its versions omit some clonotypes, under half of them owing to an unresolved V gene in the studies checked, with the rest unexplained. That table gives V, J and clone size, and the DNA gave D and trimming. Recorded for this sample are 150,000 to 200,000 clones; roughly 82% of them occurred a single time. The top ten clones comprise less than 2% of the sample.

The cohort comprised 710 or so healthy bone marrow donors. At the time of sampling, every cohort member was nominally healthy, though immune exposures that went unrecorded were likely present. The donor was CMV seronegative and belonged to the group of 352 seronegative cohort members. Every donor gave a peripheral blood sample, and the peripheral blood mononuclear cells from that sample were used for TCR beta sequencing. Genomic DNA extraction from the blood cell samples was performed with the Qiagen DNeasy Blood Extraction Kit. With respect to this clone: What this receptor recognizes is not known. No base-level quality is on record; no much larger clone is a single base apart.

Overall study results and their limits: Linkage disequilibrium might explain the correlated functional status among segregating V segments, but an unknown experimental factor could not be ruled out. A later analysis found that most CMV-associated TCR beta chains appeared HLA-restricted, with HLA associations seemingly driven largely by CMV exposure. CMV serostatus was the only immune exposure information available for the cohort. A cluster of highly shared sequence variants was judged likely to be a technical artifact of the sequencing pipeline. A later genetic analysis reported fewer N-insertions in productive TCRs among donors in an Asian-associated ancestry cluster than the roughly 720-donor mean. Across donors, most TCR sequences were observed very rarely, whereas some public TCRs were present in many individuals. In an earlier analysis of fewer than 750 of the donors, most TCR beta V segments were observed in productive rearrangements about 87% or about 30% of the time, broadly matching IMGT annotations. A later genetic analysis associated a missense DCLRE1C variant with V-gene and J-gene trimming of TCR beta chains, and an independent cohort replicated the association. Sequencing depth was assumed to be roughly uniform across donors in the presence/absence analyses, though that assumption may not hold. When HLA alleles, especially DR and DQ, strongly co-occurred, attributing TCR associations to individual alleles was difficult. In both the original and validation cohorts, the classifier was reported to diagnose cytomegalovirus status with high specificity and sensitivity. The cohort was sequenced for TCR beta chains only, and without alpha or paired-chain data the features that could be detected were limited. According to the authors, the approach could potentially be generalized to other disease states and immunological phenotypes. In vitro tests confirmed that three of the cytomegalovirus-associated TCR beta chains recognize cytomegalovirus antigens. According to a later analysis, parvovirus B19, influenza, CMV and Epstein-Barr virus appeared linked to several top co-occurrence clusters. A further reported finding was that TCR beta sequences accurately predicted the HLA-A and HLA-B alleles for most subjects in the first cohort. Because the 87-base-pair reads could not distinguish some IMGT-functional V segments, including TRBV6-2 and TRBV6-3, those segments were excluded. Because counts were too low, roughly 17 rarely observed V segments, including chromosome 9 orphons, were left out of the earlier analysis of 587 of the donors. In a later analysis, 16,951 TCR beta sequences were associated with specific HLA alleles at a false discovery rate of 0.05. In a later analysis, TCR association rates were found to vary across HLA loci, with the most associated TCRs seen for DRB1 alleles and the fewest for HLA-C alleles. In a later analysis, HLA-associated TCR beta chains were found to be more clonally expanded and to have lower generation probabilities than equally common non-associated chains. Because HLA typing was unavailable for some donors at each locus, only the typed subset was used in association tests. The study listed approximately 150 TCR beta chains as associated with cytomegalovirus.

CDR1 is given as SGHNT and CDR2 as YENEEA, both from the germline V gene. The CDR3 sequence holds 13 residues, the cysteine and phenylalanine included. Only the CDR3 DNA is retained, 39 bases long and in frame from the first base. Germline trimming: 5 bases from V, 4 bases from J; junction bases outside gene matches: 0. Source material: PBMCs. The chain employs TRBV11-3 and TRBJ2-2; 8 nucleotides in the junction match TRBD1. This receptor was obtained from a man in his forties or fifties in good health and CMV-seronegative. The CDR3 region: CASSDRGTGELFF. The bases read TGTGCCAGCAGCGACAGGGGCACCGGGGAGCTGTTTTTT.